A single sample is the source of the 7 T cell receptor beta chains below, sequenced in a study of blood T cell repertoires in COVID-19. Profiled with immunoSEQ multiplex PCR; TCRdb holds only in-frame clones, not every one. The sample has about 210,000 clones, 80% seen once. The sequenced sample was PBMCs or T cells enriched from blood (not recorded which). The receptors were sampled from a young man with acute COVID-19.

This chain joins TRBV3-1 (or the pseudogene TRBV3-2) and TRBJ2-7, with TRBD1 matching 9 bases. Germline V gene sequence: CDR1 LGHDT, CDR2 YNNKEL (reference sequence). Trimming cost V 4 bases and J 7 bases; bases outside gene matches: 8. The CDR3 runs to 14 residues. This CDR3 reads CASSPWTGESEQYF. DNA of the CDR3: TGTGCCAGCAGCCCTTGGACAGGGGAATCAGAGCAGTACTTC.

The CDR3 DNA follows: TGTGCCAGCAGTTTATATCCCCGCGGGTGGGCTGGGGCCAACGTCCTGACTTTC. Translation gives CASSLYPRGWAGANVLTF. The chain has TRBV28 and TRBJ2-6, with D possibly TRBD2 on 5 matching bases. Germline V CDR1 and CDR2: MDHEN, SYDVKM. The CDR3 totals 18 residues. V was pared by 1 base and J by 2 bases, with 15 bases between.

The V and J genes are TRBV2 and TRBJ1-2; TRBD1 matches at 9 bases. With 5 bases clipped from V and 7 bases from J, the junction kept 5 bases outside the gene matches. The CDR3 covers 13 residues. The germline gives CDR1 SNHLY, CDR2 FYNNEI. The CDR3 protein is CASSPDRGGGYTF. The CDR3 nucleotides read TGTGCCAGCAGTCCTGACAGGGGGGGTGGCTACACCTTC.

The chain couples TRBV27 to TRBJ1-5; D gene uncertain. The CDR3 runs 16 residues. The germline V gene encodes CDR1 MNHEY and CDR2 SMNVEV (reference sequence). V lost 6 bases to trimming and J lost 0 bases, with 15 bases between them. For the CDR3, the DNA is TGTGCCAGCAGAGGAGCTGCGGGAGATAGCAATCAGCCCCAGCATTTT. This encodes CASRGAAGDSNQPQHF.

This chain joins TRBV24-1 and TRBJ2-3, with D possibly matching TRBD1 (6 bases). The CDR3 contains 17 residues. V lost 4 bases and J 3 bases, leaving 19 bases between the germline ends. The germline V gene encodes CDR1 KGHDR and CDR2 SFDVKD. In nucleotides, the CDR3 is TGTGCCACCAGTGACCGCCGAGACAGGAAAGCGACAGATACGCAGTATTTT. Its translation is CATSDRRDRKATDTQYF.

The genes are TRBV10-2 and TRBJ2-7; D perhaps matches TRBD2 (6 bases). Germline V gene lookup returns CDR1 WSHSY and CDR2 SAAADI. The CDR3 is made up of 11 amino acids. V lost 9 bases to trimming and J lost 5 bases, with 11 bases between them. The CDR3 region has the DNA TGCGCCAGTAGACTAGTCCACGAGCAGTACTTC. Encoded protein: CASRLVHEQYF.

V gene TRBV28 combines with J gene TRBJ1-1; D may be TRBD1 (6 bases). Germline values: CDR1 MDHEN, CDR2 SYDVKM. This CDR3 has 13 amino acids. Trimming shortened V by 5 bases and J by 7 bases, and 14 bases separated the two germline ends. CDR3 sequence reads: CASSPRSDSEAFF. DNA for the CDR3: TGTGCCAGCAGTCCACGCTCGGACAGTGAAGCTTTCTTT. The whole variable domain, remainder taken from reference TRBV28 and TRBJ1-1, is DVKVTQSSRYLVKRTGEKVFLECVQDMDHENMFWYRQDPGLGLRLIYFSYDVKMKEKGDIPEGYSVSREKKERFSLILESASTNQTSMYLCASSPRSDSEAFFGQGTRLTVV.